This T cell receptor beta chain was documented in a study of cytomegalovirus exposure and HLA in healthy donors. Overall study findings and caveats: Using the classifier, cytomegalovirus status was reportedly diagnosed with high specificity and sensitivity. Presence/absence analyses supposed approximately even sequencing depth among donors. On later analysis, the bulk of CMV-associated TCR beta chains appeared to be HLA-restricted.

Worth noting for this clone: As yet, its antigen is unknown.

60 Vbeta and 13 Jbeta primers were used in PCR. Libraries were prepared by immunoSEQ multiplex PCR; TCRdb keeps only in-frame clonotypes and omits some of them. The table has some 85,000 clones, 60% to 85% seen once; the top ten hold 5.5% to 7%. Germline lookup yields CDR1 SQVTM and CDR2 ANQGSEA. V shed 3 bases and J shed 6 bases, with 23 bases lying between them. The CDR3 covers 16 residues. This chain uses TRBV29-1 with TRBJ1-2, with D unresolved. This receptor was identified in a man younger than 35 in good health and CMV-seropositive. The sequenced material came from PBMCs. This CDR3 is CSVEHTKGEGMDGYTF. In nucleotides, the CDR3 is TGCAGCGTTGAGCACACAAAAGGAGAGGGAATGGATGGCTACACCTTC.